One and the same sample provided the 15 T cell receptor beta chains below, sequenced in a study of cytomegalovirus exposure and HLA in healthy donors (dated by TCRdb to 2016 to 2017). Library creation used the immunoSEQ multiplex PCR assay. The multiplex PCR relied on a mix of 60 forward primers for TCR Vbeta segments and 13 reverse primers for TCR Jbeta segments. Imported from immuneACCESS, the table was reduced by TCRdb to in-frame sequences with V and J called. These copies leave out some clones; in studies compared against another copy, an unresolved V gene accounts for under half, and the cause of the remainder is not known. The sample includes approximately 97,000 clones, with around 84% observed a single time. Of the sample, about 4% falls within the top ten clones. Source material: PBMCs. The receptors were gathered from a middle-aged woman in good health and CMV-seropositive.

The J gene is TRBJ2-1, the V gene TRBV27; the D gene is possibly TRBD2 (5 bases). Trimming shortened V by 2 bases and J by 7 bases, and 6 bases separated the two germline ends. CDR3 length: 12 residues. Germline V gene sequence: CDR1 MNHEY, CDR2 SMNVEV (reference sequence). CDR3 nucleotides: TGTGCCAGCAGTTTACCGGGGAATGAGCAGTTCTTC. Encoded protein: CASSLPGNEQFF.

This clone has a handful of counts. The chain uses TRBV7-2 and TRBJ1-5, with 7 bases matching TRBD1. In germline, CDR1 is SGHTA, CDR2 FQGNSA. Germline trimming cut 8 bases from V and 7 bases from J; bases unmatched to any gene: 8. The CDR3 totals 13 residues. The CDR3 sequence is CASGTGAGQPQHF. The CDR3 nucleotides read TGTGCCAGCGGCACAGGGGCAGGGCAGCCCCAGCATTTT.

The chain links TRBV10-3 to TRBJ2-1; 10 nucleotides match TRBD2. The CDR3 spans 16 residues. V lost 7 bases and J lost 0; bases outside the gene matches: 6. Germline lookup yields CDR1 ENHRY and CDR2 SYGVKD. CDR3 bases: TGTGCCATCACTCAAGGACTAGCGGTCTCCTACAATGAGCAGTTCTTC. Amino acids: CAITQGLAVSYNEQFF.

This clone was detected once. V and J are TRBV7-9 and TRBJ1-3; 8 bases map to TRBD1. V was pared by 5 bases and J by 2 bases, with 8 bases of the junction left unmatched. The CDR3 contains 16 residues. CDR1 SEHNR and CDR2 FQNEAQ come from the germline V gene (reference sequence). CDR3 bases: TGTGCCAGCAGCCGCCTCGACAGGGGCCCTGGAAACACCATATATTTT. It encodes CASSRLDRGPGNTIYF.

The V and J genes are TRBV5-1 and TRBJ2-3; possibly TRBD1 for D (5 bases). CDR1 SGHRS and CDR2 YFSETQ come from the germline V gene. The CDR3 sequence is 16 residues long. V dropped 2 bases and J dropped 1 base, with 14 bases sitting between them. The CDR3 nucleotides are TGCGCCAGCAGCTTCATCCAGGGCCCCGGCACAGATACGCAGTATTTT. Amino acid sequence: CASSFIQGPGTDTQYF.

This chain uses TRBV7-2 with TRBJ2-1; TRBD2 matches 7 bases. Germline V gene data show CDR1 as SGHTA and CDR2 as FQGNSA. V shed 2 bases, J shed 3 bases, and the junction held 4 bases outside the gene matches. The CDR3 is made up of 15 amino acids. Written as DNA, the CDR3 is TGTGCCAGCAGCTTAAGCGGCGGGAGCTACAATGAGCAGTTCTTC. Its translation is CASSLSGGSYNEQFF.

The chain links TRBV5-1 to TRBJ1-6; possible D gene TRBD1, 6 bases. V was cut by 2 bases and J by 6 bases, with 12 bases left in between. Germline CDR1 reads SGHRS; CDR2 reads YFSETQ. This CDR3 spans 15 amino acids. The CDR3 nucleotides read TGCGCCAGCAGCTTCCAGGGGAGCCTTAATTCACCCCTCCACTTT. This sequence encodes CASSFQGSLNSPLHF.

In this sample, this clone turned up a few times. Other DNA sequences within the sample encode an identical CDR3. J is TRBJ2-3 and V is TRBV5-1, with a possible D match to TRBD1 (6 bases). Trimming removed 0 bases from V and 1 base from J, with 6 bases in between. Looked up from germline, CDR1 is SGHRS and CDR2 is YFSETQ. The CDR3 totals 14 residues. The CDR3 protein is CASSLGGRTDTQYF. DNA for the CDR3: TGCGCCAGCAGCTTGGGGGGGCGCACAGATACGCAGTATTTT. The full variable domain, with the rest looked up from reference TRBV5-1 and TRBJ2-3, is KAGVTQTPRYLIKTRGQQVTLSCSPISGHRSVSWYQQTPGQGLQFLFEYFSETQRNKGNFPGRFSGRQFSNSRSEMNVSTLELGDSALYLCASSLGGRTDTQYFGPGTRLTVL.

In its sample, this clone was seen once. The CDR3 is CAWRSGRLADSSYEQYF. The CDR3 DNA is TGTGCCTGGAGGTCCGGAAGACTAGCGGATTCCTCCTACGAGCAGTACTTC. V is TRBV30 and J is TRBJ2-7; 9 bases line up with TRBD2. This CDR3 region has 17 residues. The V gene end was trimmed by 3 bases and the J gene end by 0 bases; junction bases not matched to a gene: 12. Germline CDR1 GTSNPN, CDR2 SVGIG (reference sequence).

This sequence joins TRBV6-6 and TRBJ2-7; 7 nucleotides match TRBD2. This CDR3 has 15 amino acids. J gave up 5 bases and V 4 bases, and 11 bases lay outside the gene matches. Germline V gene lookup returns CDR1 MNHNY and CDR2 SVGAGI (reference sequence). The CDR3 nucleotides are TGTGCCAGCAGTTTCGAAATGCGGGAGCCCCACGAGCAGTACTTC. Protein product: CASSFEMREPHEQYF.

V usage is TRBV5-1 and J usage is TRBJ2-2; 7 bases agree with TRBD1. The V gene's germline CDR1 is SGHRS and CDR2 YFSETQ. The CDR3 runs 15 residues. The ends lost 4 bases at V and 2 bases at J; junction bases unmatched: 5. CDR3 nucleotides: TGCGCCAGCAGCCCCGGGACAGTCAACACCGGGGAGCTGTTTTTT. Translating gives CASSPGTVNTGELFF.

The CDR3 protein is CTSSQPSGKSYEQYF. CDR3 sequence (DNA): TGCACCAGCAGCCAGCCTAGCGGGAAGTCCTACGAGCAGTACTTC. V and J are TRBV1 and TRBJ2-5; the D segment call TRBD2 is taken from the table without a DNA check. The J call may be faulty, since TRBJ2-7 better matches the DNA end. TRBV1 is designated a pseudogene. CDR3 length: 15 amino acids.

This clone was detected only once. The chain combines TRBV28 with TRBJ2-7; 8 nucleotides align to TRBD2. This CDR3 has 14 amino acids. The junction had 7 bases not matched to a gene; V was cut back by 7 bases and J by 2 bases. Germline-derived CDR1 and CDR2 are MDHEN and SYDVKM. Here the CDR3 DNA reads TGTGCCAGCATAGGACTAGCTTTTCCCTACGAGCAGTACTTC. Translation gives CASIGLAFPYEQYF.

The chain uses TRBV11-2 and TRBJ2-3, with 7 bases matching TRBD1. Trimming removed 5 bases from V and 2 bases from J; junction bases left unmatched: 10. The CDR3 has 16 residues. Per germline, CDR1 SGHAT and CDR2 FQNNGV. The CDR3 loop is CASSPDRARITDTQYF. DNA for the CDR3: TGTGCCAGCAGCCCCGACAGGGCTCGTATCACAGATACGCAGTATTTT.

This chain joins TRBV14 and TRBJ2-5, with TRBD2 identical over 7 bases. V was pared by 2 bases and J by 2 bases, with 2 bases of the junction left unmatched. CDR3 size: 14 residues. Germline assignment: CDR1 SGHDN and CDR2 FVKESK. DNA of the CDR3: TGTGCCAGCAGCCAAACTAGCGTTCAAGAGACCCAGTACTTC. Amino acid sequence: CASSQTSVQETQYF.